This T cell receptor beta chain was documented in a study of cytomegalovirus exposure and HLA in healthy donors. Primers for the PCR totalled 60 Vbeta and 13 Jbeta. Produced via immunoSEQ multiplex PCR; TCRdb's table is partial and in-frame only. The data show under 300,000 clones, more than 80% seen once. V shed 8 bases and J shed 1 base, with 11 bases lying between them. CDR3 length: 13 amino acids. Germline lookup yields CDR1 MNHEY and CDR2 SMNVEV (reference sequence). Study outcomes and limitations: Solely CMV serostatus was available to characterize immune exposure. Reports indicate that TCR beta sequences accurately predicted the HLA-A and HLA-B alleles of most subjects.

Remarks on this clone: Its cognate antigen is unknown.

The receptor was isolated from a man aged 40-50 years in good health and CMV-seropositive. Sequenced input: PBMCs. The chain links TRBV27 to TRBJ1-1; D is undetermined. The CDR3: CASGLIGNTEAFF. The DNA of the CDR3 is TGTGCCAGCGGACTTATAGGGAACACTGAAGCTTTCTTT.